The 27 T cell receptor beta chains presented below share a single source sample, sequenced in a study of T cells in Graves' hyperthyroidism and ophthalmopathy. RNA transcripts yielded amplified TCR beta CDR3 regions. During a first-round RT-PCR of the TCR CDR3, the HTBI primer set was used. TCRdb analysed the multiplex PCR reads with MiXCR anew, one entry per CDR3 protein. The repertoire includes approximately 530,000 distinct CDR3 sequences, over 15% of them detected once, and around 19% sits in the top ten. The sequenced sample consisted of blood. The receptor source for this set is a woman under 30 with Graves' hyperthyroidism.

This clonotype was recorded a few times. The chain carries TRBV20-1 and TRBJ2-7; 9 bases fit TRBD2. The CDR3 has 14 residues. The V gene end was trimmed by 1 base and the J gene end by 6 bases; junction bases not matched to a gene: 7. CDR1 and CDR2 (germline): DFQATT, SNEGSKA (reference sequence). This chain's CDR3 is CSARGSSGVGEQYF. CDR3 DNA sequence: TGCAGTGCTAGAGGTTCTAGCGGGGTTGGCGAGCAGTACTTC.

Notes on this clonotype: One end of the junction varies from germline; a read error may be responsible. The CDR3 DNA is TGTGCCATCAGTGAGGGTCGGCCAGGGGGGCCCTACGAGCAGTACTTC. Protein product: CAISEGRPGGPYEQYF. The chain joins TRBV10-1 to TRBJ2-7; tentatively, D is TRBD1 (7 bases). The CDR3 loop spans 16 amino acids. Germline CDR1 is WNHNN and CDR2 is SYGVQD (reference sequence).

This clonotype showed up just a few times. A read error may produce the germline difference seen at one junction end. The rearrangement links TRBV13 to TRBJ1-3; maybe TRBD1 (6 bases). The CDR3 has 14 residues. Germline CDR1 is PRHDT and CDR2 is FYEKMQ (reference sequence). This CDR3 reads CASSLNRAGNTIYF. The CDR3 nucleotides read TGCGCCAGCAGCTTGAACAGGGCTGGAAACACCATATATTTT.

Here the CDR3 DNA reads TGCGCCAGCAGCTTGGTTGGGACTAGCGGGGTGGCCCAGTACTTC. Translated: CASSLVGTSGVAQYF. V gene TRBV5-1 combines with J gene TRBJ2-5, with 13 nucleotides matching TRBD2. CDR1 is SGHRS and CDR2 is YFSETQ in the germline V gene. The CDR3 loop spans 15 amino acids. V was pared by 0 bases and J by 9 bases, with 5 bases of the junction left unmatched.

This clonotype came up once. This rearrangement joins TRBV7-8 to TRBJ1-1; 11 positions agree with TRBD1. CDR3 size: 12 residues. Per germline, CDR1 SGHVS and CDR2 FQNEAQ. Germline trimming cut 5 bases from V and 11 bases from J; bases unmatched to any gene: 4. CDR3 DNA: TGTGCCAGCAGCCCCCGGGACAGGGGGGCTTTCTTT. It is translated as CASSPRDRGAFF. Based on the CDR3 plus reference TRBV7-8 and TRBJ1-1, the full variable domain is GAGVSQSPRYKVAKRGQDVALRCDPISGHVSLFWYQQALGQGPEFLTYFQNEAQLDKSGLPSDRFFAERPEGSVSTLKIQRTQQEDSAVYLCASSPRDRGAFFGQGTRLTVV.

In this sample, this clonotype turned up many times. The chain employs TRBV5-5 and TRBJ1-1, with no clear D. Trimming shortened V by 0 bases and J by 0 bases, and 9 bases separated the two germline ends. The CDR3 is made up of 15 amino acids. Germline CDR1 and CDR2: SGHKS and YYEKEE (reference sequence). The CDR3 bases are TGTGCCAGCAGCTTGGGGGCAGTCATGAACACTGAAGCTTTCTTT. Encoded protein: CASSLGAVMNTEAFF.

The chain recombines TRBV2 with TRBJ2-2; TRBD2 aligns across 8 bases. The CDR3 is made up of 14 amino acids. Germline trimming cut 5 bases from V and 6 bases from J; bases unmatched to any gene: 5. The germline V gene encodes CDR1 SNHLY and CDR2 FYNNEI. In nucleotides, the CDR3 is TGTGCCAGCAGTAATCCGACTAGCGCCGGGGAGCTGTTTTTT. Translation gives CASSNPTSAGELFF.

A few counts support this clonotype. The chain combines TRBV30 with TRBJ2-3; D perhaps matches TRBD2 (6 bases). CDR1 and CDR2 (germline): GTSNPN, SVGIG (reference sequence). There are 14 residues in the CDR3. V was trimmed by 4 bases and J by 2 bases, leaving 13 bases between them. CDR3 sequence (DNA): TGTGCCTGGAATAAGGGACTGGTCACAGATACGCAGTATTTT. It codes for CAWNKGLVTDTQYF.

The CDR3, as DNA: TGTGCCAGCAAAGCAGGGCTTTATAGCAATCAGCCCCAGCATTTT. Its protein product is CASKAGLYSNQPQHF. This sequence joins TRBV6-2 or TRBV6-3 and TRBJ1-5; maybe TRBD1 (5 bases). This CDR3 region has 15 residues. Germline CDR1 and CDR2: MNHEY and SVGEGT. The ends were cut back, 7 bases at V and 0 bases at J, with 13 bases in the middle.

This clonotype was observed at least ten times. V gene TRBV30 combines with J gene TRBJ1-6; D might be TRBD1 (5 bases). Per germline, CDR1 GTSNPN and CDR2 SVGIG (reference sequence). The V and J ends lost 3 bases and 4 bases respectively, with 10 bases between them. The CDR3 consists of 14 residues. CDR3 nucleotide sequence: TGTGCCTGGAGCTCCGGGGGGTATAATTCACCCCTCCACTTT. Translated, it gives CAWSSGGYNSPLHF. Based on the CDR3 plus reference TRBV30 and TRBJ1-6, the full variable domain is SQTIHQWPATLVQPVGSPLSLECTVEGTSNPNLYWYRQAAGRGLQLLFYSVGIGQISSEVPQNLSASRPQDRQFILSSKKLLLSDSGFYLCAWSSGGYNSPLHFGNGTRLTVT.

This clonotype was recorded many times. The chain joins TRBV28 to TRBJ2-7; TRBD1 aligns across 8 bases. CDR3 length equals 15 residues. The V segment lost 5 bases and the J segment 1 base; nucleotides outside the gene matches: 7. Per the germline V gene, CDR1 is MDHEN and CDR2 is SYDVKM. CDR3 sequence: CASSEPGTGSYEQYF. The CDR3 coding sequence is TGTGCCAGCAGTGAGCCCGGGACAGGTTCCTACGAGCAGTACTTC. The full variable domain, in which reference TRBV28 and TRBJ2-7 provide the parts outside the CDR3, is DVKVTQSSRYLVKRTGEKVFLECVQDMDHENMFWYRQDPGLGLRLIYFSYDVKMKEKGDIPEGYSVSREKKERFSLILESASTNQTSMYLCASSEPGTGSYEQYFGPGTRLTVT.

This chain joins TRBV5-4 and TRBJ2-7, with 7 bases aligning to TRBD2. V shed 7 bases, J shed 3 bases, and the junction held 10 bases outside the gene matches. The germline V gene has CDR1 SGHNT and CDR2 YYREEE (reference sequence). This CDR3 contains 14 residues. Here the CDR3 reads CASQEGGTNYEQYF. The CDR3 DNA reads TGTGCCAGCCAGGAGGGAGGGACGAACTACGAGCAGTACTTC.

Only a few counts were recorded for this clonotype. This chain joins TRBV5-1 and TRBJ2-7; the D is unclear. V was clipped by 0 bases and J by 2 bases, with 12 bases between them. This CDR3 has 15 residues. Germline lookup yields CDR1 SGHRS and CDR2 YFSETQ. The CDR3 spells CASSLDRAATYEQYF. Written as DNA, the CDR3 is TGCGCCAGCAGCTTGGATCGCGCGGCGACCTACGAGCAGTACTTC.

The V and J genes are TRBV29-1 and TRBJ2-5, with 11 nucleotides matching TRBD1. The junction had 15 bases not matched to a gene; V was cut back by 4 bases and J by 5 bases. Germline loops: CDR1 SQVTM, CDR2 ANQGSEA. The CDR3 covers 17 residues. The CDR3 protein is CSVAPSPGTGGWETQYF. CDR3 coding DNA: TGCAGCGTTGCCCCATCTCCCGGGACAGGGGGTTGGGAGACCCAGTACTTC.

Concerning this clonotype: A read error is possible here, since a much larger clone lies one base away. This chain joins TRBV28 and TRBJ2-7; weak D call: TRBD1 (6 bases). The CDR3 has 14 residues. Per the germline V gene, CDR1 is MDHEN and CDR2 is SYDVKM. Trimming removed 6 bases at V and 3 bases at J, with 15 bases between. CDR3 residues: CASSPSRDIYEQYF. The CDR3 coding sequence is TGTGCCAGCAGCCCGTCCCGGGACATCTACGAGCAGTACTTC.

The chain uses TRBV5-1 and TRBJ2-2; D gene unclear. V lost 4 bases to trimming and J lost 8 bases, with 12 bases between them. Looked up from germline, CDR1 is SGHRS and CDR2 is YFSETQ. The CDR3 totals 13 residues. The CDR3 DNA follows: TGCGCCAGCAGCATTCCCGAAGCGGGGGAGCTGTTTTTT. As protein: CASSIPEAGELFF. The full variable domain, rest sourced from reference TRBV5-1 and TRBJ2-2, is KAGVTQTPRYLIKTRGQQVTLSCSPISGHRSVSWYQQTPGQGLQFLFEYFSETQRNKGNFPGRFSGRQFSNSRSEMNVSTLELGDSALYLCASSIPEAGELFFGEGSRLTVL.

This clonotype has ten or more counts. The chain uses TRBV7-9 and TRBJ2-3; unclear D gene. The CDR3 sequence is 15 residues long. Trimming pared 6 bases from V and 1 base from J, leaving 14 bases between. Germline V CDR1 and CDR2: SEHNR, FQNEAQ (reference sequence). In DNA form, the CDR3 reads TGTGCCAGCAGACTACCGGGCCATCGCACAGATACGCAGTATTTT. As protein: CASRLPGHRTDTQYF. Combining the CDR3 with reference TRBV7-9 and TRBJ2-3 gives the whole variable domain DTGVSQNPRHKITKRGQNVTFRCDPISEHNRLYWYRQTLGQGPEFLTYFQNEAQLEKSRLLSDRFSAERPKGSFSTLEIQRTEQGDSAMYLCASRLPGHRTDTQYFGPGTRLTVL.

This clonotype showed up many times. The chain joins TRBV11-2 to TRBJ1-5; possible D gene TRBD1, 5 bases. The CDR3 has 15 amino acids. Germline CDR1 and CDR2: SGHAT and FQNNGV. Trimming stripped 1 base from V and 2 bases from J, with 9 bases between. The CDR3 region has the DNA TGTGCCAGCAGCTTAGGGGGGTATGGCAATCAGCCCCAGCATTTT. Its translation: CASSLGGYGNQPQHF.

With regard to this clonotype: This may come from a read error, since a much larger clone is one base off. Given the absence of the conserved phenylalanine or tryptophan at the CDR3 end, a read error is likely. V gene TRBV20-1 combines with J gene TRBJ2-7; weak D call: TRBD2 (5 bases). This CDR3 contains 18 residues. The ends were cut back, 0 bases at V and 1 base at J, with 22 bases in the middle. Germline CDR1 reads DFQATT; CDR2 reads SNEGSKA (reference sequence). The CDR3 here is CSARDPAPWRVVSYEQYL. The DNA of the CDR3 is TGCAGTGCTAGAGATCCGGCCCCGTGGCGGGTAGTTTCCTACGAGCAGTACTTG.

As regards this clonotype: This clone may be a read error of a much larger clone one base away. The chain couples TRBV6-5 to TRBJ1-4, with D possibly matching TRBD1 (5 bases). The germline V gene has CDR1 MNHEY and CDR2 SVGAGI. Trimming removed 4 bases from V and 12 bases from J, with 21 bases in between. The length of the CDR3 is 15 residues. CDR3 protein: CASSSSTAQDEELFF. The CDR3 coding sequence is TGTGCCAGCAGTTCATCGACAGCGCAGGACGAAGAACTGTTTTTT.

This clonotype was observed a few times. The chain couples TRBV19 to TRBJ1-2; 12 nucleotides match TRBD1. The trim removed 1 base at V and 8 bases at J, leaving 8 bases unmatched. CDR1 LNHDA and CDR2 SQIVND come from the germline V gene (reference sequence). The CDR3 has 16 amino acids. The CDR3 DNA is TGTGCCAGTAGTATAGGGGACAGGGGGCGCCCCCGGGGCTACACCTTC. It yields the protein CASSIGDRGRPRGYTF.

This clonotype occurred many times. J is TRBJ2-1 and V is TRBV5-1; 7 bases agree with TRBD1. The CDR3 is 15 amino acids. CDR1 is SGHRS and CDR2 is YFSETQ in the germline V gene. V lost 4 bases, J lost 6 bases, and 10 bases stayed unmatched. The CDR3 region is CASSPLPDRVNEQFF. The CDR3 bases are TGCGCCAGCAGCCCATTACCTGACAGGGTCAATGAGCAGTTCTTC.

This rearrangement joins TRBV5-6 to TRBJ2-7; D is unresolved. Trimming cost V 3 bases and J 3 bases, with 13 bases left between them. The CDR3 contains 14 residues. Germline CDR1 and CDR2: SGHDT and YYEEEE. CDR3 sequence reads: CASSWSLGFYEQYF. CDR3 DNA: TGTGCCAGCAGCTGGAGTCTGGGATTCTACGAGCAGTACTTC.

This clonotype was recorded at least ten times. The V gene is TRBV5-4, the J gene TRBJ2-7; no clear D gene. Germline CDR1 and CDR2: SGHNT and YYREEE (reference sequence). V lost 4 bases and J 2 bases, leaving 10 bases between the germline ends. The CDR3 contains 13 residues. For the CDR3, the DNA is TGTGCCAGCAGCGAGTACAGAACCTACGAGCAGTACTTC. Encoded protein: CASSEYRTYEQYF.

The sample holds many counts of this clonotype. This CDR3 is CATSDPGTISLETQYF. Written as DNA, the CDR3 is TGTGCCACCAGTGATCCCGGGACTATATCTTTGGAGACCCAGTACTTC. This chain joins TRBV24-1 and TRBJ2-5, with 7 bases lining up with TRBD2. This CDR3 region has 16 residues. J was trimmed by 5 bases and V by 3 bases; bases with no gene match: 11. CDR1 is KGHDR and CDR2 is SFDVKD in the germline V gene.

CDR3 bases: TGCGCCAGCAGCCAGTTGGGGGTGAGCGGGGAGCTGTTTTTT. It is translated as CASSQLGVSGELFF. The V call is TRBV4-1, the J call TRBJ2-2, with D possibly being TRBD1 or TRBD2 (5 bases each). Germline lookup yields CDR1 MGHRA and CDR2 YSYEKL. The V gene lost 3 bases and the J gene lost 7 bases, with 12 bases spanning the gap. The CDR3 length is 14 residues.

This clonotype was seen at least ten times. The V gene is TRBV13, the J gene TRBJ2-5, with TRBD1 matching over 7 bases. Germline values: CDR1 PRHDT, CDR2 FYEKMQ (reference sequence). The CDR3 loop spans 14 amino acids. J gave up 2 bases and V 5 bases, and 5 bases lay outside the gene matches. The CDR3 DNA reads as TGTGCCAGCAGCCTATCGGGACAGCAAGAGACCCAGTACTTC. Amino acid sequence: CASSLSGQQETQYF.